Below, 10 T cell receptor beta chains from the same sample are listed, as sequenced in a study of cytomegalovirus exposure and HLA in healthy donors. PCR used 60 Vbeta primers and 13 Jbeta primers. The repertoire was sequenced with immunoSEQ multiplex PCR; TCRdb's copy has only in-frame clones and lacks some. The data hold 55,000 to 80,000 clones, with less than 90% observed a single time. Material for sequencing was PBMCs. The receptors were gathered from a female donor in good health and CMV-seronegative.

This rearrangement joins TRBV19 to TRBJ2-6; no clear D gene. This CDR3 has 16 residues. In germline, CDR1 is LNHDA, CDR2 SQIVND (reference sequence). Trimming stripped 9 bases from V and 0 bases from J, with 15 bases between. CDR3 residues: CASNPFPSSGANVLTF. The DNA of the CDR3 is TGTGCCAGCAACCCTTTCCCCAGCTCTGGGGCCAACGTCCTGACTTTC.

The chain employs TRBV18 and TRBJ2-7; 9 bases align to TRBD1. Losses at the gene ends were 3 bases for V and 4 bases for J; bases not matched to a gene: 16. The CDR3 runs to 18 residues. Germline CDR1 KGHSH, CDR2 LQKENI. CDR3 loop: CASSPQRPSGTGSYEQYF. The CDR3 DNA is TGTGCCAGCTCACCCCAGAGGCCATCCGGGACAGGGAGTTACGAGCAGTACTTC.

This clone was recorded only once. The V gene is TRBV28, the J gene TRBJ2-7; 11 bases map to TRBD2. The CDR3 length is 15 residues. In germline, CDR1 is MDHEN, CDR2 SYDVKM. The ends lost 4 bases at V and 2 bases at J; junction bases unmatched: 4. The DNA for the CDR3 is TGTGCCAGCAGTTCCAAGACTAGCGGGGCCTACGAGCAGTACTTC. It codes for CASSSKTSGAYEQYF.

The V call is TRBV27, the J call TRBJ2-3, with D maybe TRBD2 (5 bases). Germline V gene data show CDR1 as MNHEY and CDR2 as SMNVEV (reference sequence). The V and J ends lost 0 bases and 2 bases respectively, with 9 bases between them. The length of the CDR3 is 15 residues. The CDR3 DNA sequence: TGTGCCAGCAGTTTATCGGCGGGCTACACAGATACGCAGTATTTT. This gives the protein CASSLSAGYTDTQYF.

V gene TRBV6-6 combines with J gene TRBJ1-6; the D is unclear. The CDR3 is made up of 14 amino acids. Trimming took off 0 bases at V and 4 bases at J, with 4 bases between the two ends. Looked up from germline, CDR1 is MNHNY and CDR2 is SVGAGI (reference sequence). For the CDR3, the DNA is TGTGCCAGCAGTTACTCAGCATATAATTCACCCCTCCACTTT. It codes for CASSYSAYNSPLHF.

This clone occurred a few times. J is TRBJ2-3 and V is TRBV11-2; a weak D match, TRBD2 (6 bases). The CDR3 runs to 15 residues. Trimming removed 1 base at V and 3 bases at J, with 11 bases between. Germline loops: CDR1 SGHAT, CDR2 FQNNGV. The CDR3 is CASSLVLRETDTQYF. CDR3 bases: TGTGCCAGCAGCTTAGTCTTGCGGGAAACAGATACGCAGTATTTT.

J is TRBJ2-3 and V is TRBV11-1, with TRBD1 matching over 11 bases. From germline, CDR1 is SGHAT and CDR2 FQDESV (reference sequence). The CDR3 is 15 residues long. Trimming took 5 bases from V and 2 from J; bases not matched to a gene: 3. The CDR3, as DNA: TGTGCCAGCAGCCTCGGACAGGGGGCCACAGATACGCAGTATTTT. Amino acids: CASSLGQGATDTQYF.

The chain combines TRBV7-3 with TRBJ2-1; perhaps TRBD2 as D (6 bases). V gave up 4 bases and J gave up 6 bases, with 19 bases separating them. This CDR3 is 16 amino acids long. The germline CDR1 and CDR2 sequences are SGHTA and FQGTGA. Written as DNA, the CDR3 is TGTGCCAGCAGCTACCTCTCCGGGACTGCTGTCAATGAGCAGTTCTTC. It specifies CASSYLSGTAVNEQFF.

CDR3 sequence: CASSSTEYGYTF. CDR3 DNA: TGTGCCAGCAGCTCGACAGAGTATGGCTACACCTTC. This sequence joins TRBV5-5 and TRBJ1-2; tentative D call: TRBD1 (5 bases). The length of the CDR3 is 12 residues. Trimming removed 3 bases from V and 5 bases from J, with 8 bases in between. Looked up from germline, CDR1 is SGHKS and CDR2 is YYEKEE (reference sequence). The entire variable domain, with the rest obtained from reference TRBV5-5 and TRBJ1-2, is as follows: DAGVTQSPTHLIKTRGQQVTLRCSPISGHKSVSWYQQVLGQGPQFIFQYYEKEERGRGNFPDRFSARQFPNYSSELNVNALLLGDSALYLCASSSTEYGYTFGSGTRLTVV.

The rearrangement links TRBV2 to TRBJ2-1; 13 bases align to TRBD2. V shed 7 bases and J 6 bases; nucleotides not matched to a gene: 6. Germline-derived CDR1 and CDR2 are SNHLY and FYNNEI. This CDR3 has 15 amino acids. The CDR3, as DNA: TGTGCCAGCAACATACTAGCGGGGGGGCGCAATGAGCAGTTCTTC. Residues: CASNILAGGRNEQFF.